One sample yielded the 15 T cell receptor beta chains listed below, sequenced in a study of blood T cell repertoires in COVID-19 (dated by TCRdb to about 2020). The protocol used for the library was the immunoSEQ multiplex PCR assay. Held by TCRdb, this immuneACCESS table contains in-frame sequences only and omits some clones. Under half of the omission traces to an unresolved V gene where checked; the cause of the rest is unknown. For this sample the table gives fewer than 350,000 clones, of which 90% were detected only once. The top ten clones comprise about 1.8% of the sample. Sequenced material: PBMCs or T cells enriched from blood (not recorded which). The receptors stem from a woman between 18 and 29 years old with acute COVID-19.

Notes on this clone: At the DNA level, this CDR3 is encoded by other sequences in the same sample as well. The genes are TRBV6-5 and TRBJ1-1, with D uncertain. The V end was cut by 4 bases, the J end by 4 bases, with 7 bases between. The V gene's germline CDR1 is MNHEY and CDR2 SVGAGI. The CDR3 has 12 amino acids. The CDR3 is CASSFRGTEAFF. The CDR3 DNA sequence: TGTGCCAGCAGTTTCCGCGGCACTGAAGCTTTCTTT.

The CDR3 loop reads CASSQTVNTIYF. The CDR3 nucleotides are TGTGCCAGCAGCCAAACGGTAAACACCATATATTTT. This sequence joins TRBV3-1 (or the pseudogene TRBV3-2) and TRBJ1-3; D is ambiguous. The V end lost 2 bases, the J end lost 6 bases, and 5 bases lay between the germline ends. CDR3 length: 12 residues. Germline V gene data show CDR1 as LGHDT and CDR2 as YNNKEL (reference sequence).

The J gene is TRBJ1-6, the V gene TRBV18; a possible D gene is TRBD1 (5 bases). The CDR3 length is 15 residues. Germline V gene sequence: CDR1 KGHSH, CDR2 LQKENI. The germline V and J ends were trimmed by 1 base and 5 bases, with 9 bases remaining between them. CDR3 nucleotide sequence: TGTGCCAGCTCACCACGGGGCCTCAATAATTCACCCCTCCACTTT. It is translated as CASSPRGLNNSPLHF.

CDR3 sequence (DNA): TGTGCCAGCAGCCGGGACAGCGGGTATGAAAAACTGTTTTTT. The encoded protein is CASSRDSGYEKLFF. This rearrangement joins TRBV2 to TRBJ1-4; 7 bases line up with TRBD1. CDR1 and CDR2 (germline): SNHLY, FYNNEI. The CDR3 loop spans 14 amino acids. With V trimmed by 6 bases and J by 6 bases, 7 bases remained unmatched. The complete variable domain, with remaining parts taken from reference TRBV2 and TRBJ1-4, reads EPEVTQTPSHQVTQMGQEVILRCVPISNHLYFYWYRQILGQKVEFLVSFYNNEISEKSEIFDDQFSVERPDGSNFTLKIRSTKLEDSAMYFCASSRDSGYEKLFFGSGTQLSVL.

V and J are TRBV24-1 and TRBJ2-1; 13 bases are shared with TRBD2. Per the germline V gene, CDR1 is KGHDR and CDR2 is SFDVKD. The length of the CDR3 is 16 residues. V was clipped by 4 bases and J by 9 bases; unmatched bases: 8. This CDR3 is CATSDPTSGRLSEQFF. The CDR3 DNA sequence: TGTGCCACCAGTGACCCGACTAGCGGGAGGCTGTCTGAGCAGTTCTTC.

The rearrangement links TRBV19 to TRBJ1-5; 8 bases map to TRBD1. Germline CDR1 is LNHDA and CDR2 is SQIVND (reference sequence). J lost 7 bases, V lost 7 bases, and 6 bases had no gene match. The CDR3 consists of 13 residues. The CDR3 DNA reads as TGTGCCAGTAACGACAGGGGATCCCAGCCCCAGCATTTT. This translates into CASNDRGSQPQHF.

V gene TRBV25-1 combines with J gene TRBJ2-5, with D hard to call. The V gene lost 7 bases and the J gene lost 1 base, with 13 bases spanning the gap. CDR1 and CDR2 from the germline V gene are MGHDK and SYGVNS. The CDR3 sequence is 14 residues long. The DNA of the CDR3 is TGTGCCAGCATAGAAGGCCGAGGCCAAGAGACCCAGTACTTC. This encodes CASIEGRGQETQYF.

The rearrangement links TRBV6-5 to TRBJ1-5; TRBD1 might be the D (6 bases). The CDR3 loop spans 15 amino acids. Germline values: CDR1 MNHEY, CDR2 SVGAGI. The V end was cut by 9 bases, the J end by 6 bases, with 21 bases between. CDR3 nucleotide sequence: TGTGCCAGTTCACCGGGGGGCAGCGTCGGTCAGCCCCAGCATTTT. Translation: CASSPGGSVGQPQHF.

The rearrangement links TRBV6-2 or TRBV6-3 to TRBJ2-1; perhaps TRBD2 as D (7 bases). V lost 4 bases and J lost 10, with 14 bases in between. Germline V CDR1 and CDR2: MNHEY, SVGEGT. There are 13 residues in the CDR3. In DNA form, the CDR3 reads TGTGCCAGCAGTTCCCTCAGGGGAGGGGAGCAGTTCTTC. It specifies CASSSLRGGEQFF.

This clone was detected once. The rearrangement links TRBV4-1 to TRBJ1-1; 7 bases match TRBD1. V trimming: 0 bases; J trimming: 3 bases; junction bases outside the gene matches: 13. The CDR3 consists of 18 residues. Germline V gene data show CDR1 as MGHRA and CDR2 as YSYEKL. CDR3 sequence (DNA): TGCGCCAGCAGCCAAGATTTTGAGGGGGCTGTTAGGTACACTGAAGCTTTCTTT. Translated, it gives CASSQDFEGAVRYTEAFF.

The chain carries TRBV6-4 and TRBJ2-1; the match to TRBD2 covers 14 bases. From germline, CDR1 is MRHNA and CDR2 SNTAGT. The V and J ends lost 3 bases and 5 bases, in that order; junction bases with no gene match: 0. The CDR3 runs 15 residues. The DNA of the CDR3 is TGTGCCAGCAGTGAGGGACTAGCGGGAGACAATGAGCAGTTCTTC. Its translation is CASSEGLAGDNEQFF.

V gene TRBV18 combines with J gene TRBJ1-2; TRBD1 matches 9 bases. The J segment lost 5 bases and the V segment lost 2 bases, leaving 6 bases of the junction unmatched. The CDR3 covers 15 residues. The germline gives CDR1 KGHSH, CDR2 LQKENI. CDR3 coding DNA: TGTGCCAGCTCACCAAATGCCGGGACAGGGTATGGCTACACCTTC. This sequence encodes CASSPNAGTGYGYTF.

The J gene is TRBJ2-1, the V gene TRBV5-4; 12 nucleotides line up with TRBD2. The CDR3 spans 16 residues. Germline lookup yields CDR1 SGHNT and CDR2 YYREEE (reference sequence). With V trimmed by 0 bases and J by 9 bases, 7 bases remained unmatched. CDR3 residues: CASSLGGLAGSAEQFF. CDR3 nucleotide sequence: TGTGCCAGCAGCTTGGGAGGACTAGCGGGATCAGCTGAGCAGTTCTTC. Drawing the rest from reference TRBV5-4 and TRBJ2-1, the complete variable domain is ETGVTQSPTHLIKTRGQQVTLRCSSQSGHNTVSWYQQALGQGPQFIFQYYREEENGRGNFPPRFSGLQFPNYSSELNVNALELDDSALYLCASSLGGLAGSAEQFFGPGTRLTVL.

The CDR3 nucleotides are TGTGCCAGCAGCTCTACAGGGTTGGGTAGTTATCAGCCCCAGCATTTT. Translated: CASSSTGLGSYQPQHF. This chain uses TRBV7-2 with TRBJ1-5, with D maybe TRBD1 (6 bases). With 4 bases removed from V and 5 bases from J, the gap between germline ends came to 18 bases. The CDR3 totals 16 residues. Germline-derived CDR1 and CDR2 are SGHTA and FQGNSA.

The CDR3 spells CASSFGGLPNEKLFF. The CDR3 DNA is TGTGCCAGCAGTTTTGGAGGGCTGCCTAATGAAAAACTGTTTTTT. The chain joins TRBV27 to TRBJ1-4, with unresolved D. CDR1 is MNHEY, CDR2 SMNVEV, per germline (reference sequence). V lost 3 bases and J lost 3, with 11 bases in between. This CDR3 comprises 15 residues.